This is a list of T cell receptor beta chains from one sample in a study of blood T cells in healthy people across ages. Using its own MiXCR run on the 5' RACE reads, TCRdb lists one record per CDR3 protein. The sample lists some 1.5 million distinct CDR3 sequences; roughly 27% were seen once. The sample taken for sequencing was blood. Source of these receptors: a woman aged 30 to 39 in good health. CDR3s include the opening cysteine and the closing phenylalanine or tryptophan. The D gene is left open where the match is weak. Clone size appears in some rows only: once, few, many, or a class for an expanded clone.

j_gene	v_gene	abundance	d_gene	CDR3aa	CDR3nt
TRBJ2-1	TRBV28	few	-	CATGTGIVNEQFF	TGTGCCACCGGAACAGGGATAGTAAATGAGCAGTTCTTC
TRBJ1-2	TRBV29-1	few	-	CSVADTLYGYTF	TGCAGCGTTGCTGACACTCTTTATGGCTACACCTTC
TRBJ2-5	TRBV5-1	-	-	CASSLPPAERETQYF	TGCGCCAGCAGCCTGCCCCCAGCGGAGCGAGAGACCCAGTACTTC
TRBJ2-3	TRBV5-5	few	-	CASSFEERTKDTQYF	TGTGCCAGCAGCTTTGAAGAGAGGACAAAAGATACGCAGTATTTT
TRBJ2-1	TRBV5-4	-	-	CASTPTRSGNEQFF	TGTGCCAGCACCCCGACCCGTAGCGGAAATGAGCAGTTCTTC
TRBJ2-5	TRBV29-1	-	TRBD2	CSVEDERGFAWEQYF	TGCAGCGTTGAAGATGAGCGGGGCTTCGCCTGGGAGCAGTACTTC
TRBJ2-3	TRBV7-9	-	TRBD1	CASSKGQGPDTQYF	TGTGCCAGCAGCAAGGGACAGGGTCCAGATACGCAGTATTTT
TRBJ2-7	TRBV10-3	few	TRBD1	CASTGTGFLYEQYF	TGTGCCAGCACCGGGACAGGGTTTTTGTACGAGCAGTACTTC
TRBJ1-5	TRBV28	few	-	CASSLLGREGQPQHF	TGTGCCAGCAGTTTACTCGGCAGGGAGGGTCAGCCCCAGCATTTT
TRBJ2-1	TRBV4-1	many	TRBD2	CASSRLVGLAGRQFF	TGCGCCAGCAGCCGCTTAGTCGGACTAGCGGGGAGACAGTTCTTC
TRBJ1-2	TRBV24-1	-	-	CATSDLGLNYGYTF	TGTGCCACCAGTGATTTGGGACTTAACTATGGCTACACCTTC
TRBJ2-7	TRBV7-9	many	TRBD2	CASSTGLAGSYEQYF	TGTGCCAGCAGCACGGGACTAGCAGGGTCCTACGAGCAGTACTTC
TRBJ2-7	TRBV28	-	-	CASSLSDPPYEQYF	TGTGCCAGCAGTTTATCTGACCCCCCCTACGAGCAGTACTTC
TRBJ2-7	TRBV7-2	-	-	CARSRGGVYEQYF	TGTGCCCGCAGTCGGGGTGGGGTCTACGAGCAGTACTTC
TRBJ2-5	TRBV5-1	-	-	CASSSTGSFGETQYF	TGCGCCAGCAGCTCCACAGGGAGCTTCGGGGAGACCCAGTACTTC
TRBJ1-2	TRBV3-1	-	-	CASSLQARGEGNTF	TGTGCCAGCAGCCTCCAGGCGCGGGGGGAAGGCAACACCTTC
TRBJ2-7	TRBV19	few	-	CASSSEVGSSEQYF	TGTGCCAGTAGTTCCGAGGTAGGGTCCTCCGAGCAGTACTTC
TRBJ1-4	TRBV5-1	-	TRBD1	CASSWDRESGEKLFF	TGCGCCAGCAGCTGGGACAGGGAATCGGGTGAAAAACTGTTTTTT
TRBJ2-7	TRBV20-1	many	-	CSASGRSTGEQYF	TGCAGTGCGTCAGGGAGGTCCACGGGCGAGCAGTACTTC
TRBJ1-3	TRBV7-9	-	TRBD1	CASSPPGQGAGNTIYF	TGTGCCAGCAGCCCACCGGGACAGGGGGCTGGAAACACCATATATTTT
TRBJ2-3	TRBV4-2	few	TRBD2	CASSPQPIIAGFADTQYF	TGTGCCAGCAGCCCACAGCCGATTATAGCGGGGTTCGCAGATACGCAGTATTTT
TRBJ1-2	TRBV9	-	-	CASSVDAVAVRGYTF	TGTGCCAGCAGCGTAGATGCTGTAGCCGTGCGGGGCTACACCTTC
TRBJ2-6	TRBV5-1	-	TRBD1	CASSLTTGAGASVLTF	TGCGCCAGCAGCTTGACGACAGGGGCTGGGGCCAGCGTCCTGACTTTC
TRBJ1-2	TRBV7-9	-	-	CASTNARRGGGYTF	TGTGCCAGCACCAACGCGCGGAGGGGTGGTGGCTACACCTTC
TRBJ1-2	TRBV5-1	many	TRBD1	CASSDGTGNGYTF	TGCGCCAGCAGCGACGGGACAGGGAATGGCTACACCTTC
TRBJ2-3	TRBV20-1	few	-	CSVRSEGRSTDTQYF	TGCAGTGTTAGGTCCGAGGGACGGTCCACAGATACGCAGTATTTT
TRBJ2-3	TRBV7-8	-	-	CASSLQQADTQYF	TGTGCCAGCAGCTTACAACAAGCAGATACGCAGTATTTT
TRBJ2-1	TRBV10-1	-	-	CASSDSLEPKFF	TGCGCCAGCAGCGACTCGTTGGAGCCGAAGTTCTTC
TRBJ1-2	TRBV27	-	-	CASCKTGNYGYTF	TGTGCCAGCTGCAAAACAGGGAACTATGGCTACACCTTC
TRBJ2-2	TRBV5-1	-	-	CASSVTGPNTGELFF	TGCGCCAGCAGCGTGACCGGGCCGAACACCGGGGAGCTGTTTTTT
TRBJ2-3	TRBV3-1	-	TRBD2	CASSQETGGHPDTQYF	TGTGCCAGCAGCCAAGAGACGGGGGGGCACCCAGATACGCAGTATTTT
TRBJ2-7	TRBV11-2	-	TRBD1	CASSLETGVYEQYF	TGTGCCAGCAGCTTAGAGACAGGGGTTTACGAGCAGTACTTC
TRBJ2-4	TRBV19	few	-	CASSPGPRGEGVKNIQYF	TGTGCCAGTAGCCCCGGCCCCCGCGGGGAAGGAGTTAAAAACATTCAGTACTTC
TRBJ1-1	TRBV4-1	-	-	CASSQDEGYTEAFF	TGCGCCAGCAGCCAAGATGAAGGGTACACTGAAGCTTTCTTT
TRBJ2-3	TRBV10-1	many	-	CASSTNRAGYTDTQYF	TGCGCCAGTTCAACGAACCGTGCGGGATACACAGATACGCAGTATTTT